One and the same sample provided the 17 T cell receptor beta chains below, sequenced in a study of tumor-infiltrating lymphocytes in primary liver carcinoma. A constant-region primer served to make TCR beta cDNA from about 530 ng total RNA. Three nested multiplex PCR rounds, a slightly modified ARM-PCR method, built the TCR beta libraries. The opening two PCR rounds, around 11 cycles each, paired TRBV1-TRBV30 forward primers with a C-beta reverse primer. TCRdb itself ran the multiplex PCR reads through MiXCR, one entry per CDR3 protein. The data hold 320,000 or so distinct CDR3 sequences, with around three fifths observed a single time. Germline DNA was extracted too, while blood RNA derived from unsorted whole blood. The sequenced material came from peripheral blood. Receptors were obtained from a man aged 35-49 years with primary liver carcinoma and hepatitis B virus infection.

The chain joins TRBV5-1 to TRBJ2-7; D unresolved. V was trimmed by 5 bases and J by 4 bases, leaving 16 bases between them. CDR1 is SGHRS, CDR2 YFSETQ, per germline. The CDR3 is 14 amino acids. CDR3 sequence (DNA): TGCGCCAGCAGACCAGCCCGGTCACTTTACGAGCAGTACTTC. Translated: CASRPARSLYEQYF.

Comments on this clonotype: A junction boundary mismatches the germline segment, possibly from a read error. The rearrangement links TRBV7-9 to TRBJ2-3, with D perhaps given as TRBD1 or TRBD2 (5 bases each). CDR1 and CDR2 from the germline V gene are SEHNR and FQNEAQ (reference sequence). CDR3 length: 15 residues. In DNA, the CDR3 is TGTGCCAGCAGCCGGGACGGGGTTGAGACAGATACGCAGTACTTT. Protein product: CASSRDGVETDTQYF.

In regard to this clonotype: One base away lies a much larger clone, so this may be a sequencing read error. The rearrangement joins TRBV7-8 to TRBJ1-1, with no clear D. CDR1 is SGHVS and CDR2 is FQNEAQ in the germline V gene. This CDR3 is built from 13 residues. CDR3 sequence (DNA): TGTGTCAGCAGCTTACAACGGGGCACTGAAGCTTTCTTT. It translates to CVSSLQRGTEAFF.

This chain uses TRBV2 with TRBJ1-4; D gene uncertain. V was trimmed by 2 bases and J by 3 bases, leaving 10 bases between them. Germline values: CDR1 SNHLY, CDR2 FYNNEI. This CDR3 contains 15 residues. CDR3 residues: CASSELGRSNEKLFF. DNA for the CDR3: TGTGCCAGCAGTGAACTGGGGAGATCTAATGAAAAACTGTTTTTT.

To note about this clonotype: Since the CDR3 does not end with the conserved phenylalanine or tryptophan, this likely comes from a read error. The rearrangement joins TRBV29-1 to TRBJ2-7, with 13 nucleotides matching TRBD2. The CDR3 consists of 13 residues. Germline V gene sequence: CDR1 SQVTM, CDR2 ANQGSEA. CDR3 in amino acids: CGVGTSGMYEQYL. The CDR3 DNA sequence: TGCGGCGTCGGGACTAGCGGGATGTACGAGCAGTACTTG.

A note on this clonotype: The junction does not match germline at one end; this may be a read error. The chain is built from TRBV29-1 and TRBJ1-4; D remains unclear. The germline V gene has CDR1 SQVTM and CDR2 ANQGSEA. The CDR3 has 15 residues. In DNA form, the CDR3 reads TGCAGCGTTGATCTTGCCGGCGGGCTCGGTGAAAAGCTGTTTTTT. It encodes CSVDLAGGLGEKLFF.

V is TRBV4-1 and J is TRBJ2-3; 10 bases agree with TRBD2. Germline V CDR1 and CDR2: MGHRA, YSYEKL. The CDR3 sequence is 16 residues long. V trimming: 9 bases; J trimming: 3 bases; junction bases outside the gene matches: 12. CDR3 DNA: TGCGCCAGAGGACTAGCGGAACTCGGGACGACAGATACGCAGTATTTT. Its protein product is CARGLAELGTTDTQYF.

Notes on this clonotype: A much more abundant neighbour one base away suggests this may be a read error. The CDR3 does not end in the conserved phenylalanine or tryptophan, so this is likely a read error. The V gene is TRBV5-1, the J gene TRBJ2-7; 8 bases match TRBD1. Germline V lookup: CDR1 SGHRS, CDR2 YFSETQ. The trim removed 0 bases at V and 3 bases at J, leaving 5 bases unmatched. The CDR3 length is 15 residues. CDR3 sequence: CASSLDAGGFYEQYL. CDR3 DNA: TGCGCCAGCAGCTTGGATGCAGGGGGCTTCTACGAGCAGTACTTA.

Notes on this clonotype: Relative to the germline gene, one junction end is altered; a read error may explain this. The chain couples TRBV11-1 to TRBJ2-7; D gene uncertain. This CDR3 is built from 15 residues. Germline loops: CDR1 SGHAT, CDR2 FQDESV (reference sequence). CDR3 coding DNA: TGTGCCAGCAGCTTGGCCGAGGAATACTCCTATGAGCAGTACTTC. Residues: CASSLAEEYSYEQYF.

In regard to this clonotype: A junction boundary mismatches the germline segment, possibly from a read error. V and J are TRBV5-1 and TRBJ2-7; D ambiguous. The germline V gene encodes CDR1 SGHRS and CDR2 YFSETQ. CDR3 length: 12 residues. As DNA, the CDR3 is TGCGCCAGCAGCTTGGGAGCCTACGAGCAGCACTTC. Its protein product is CASSLGAYEQHF. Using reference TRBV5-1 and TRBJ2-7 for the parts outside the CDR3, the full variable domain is KAGVTQTPRYLIKTRGQQVTLSCSPISGHRSVSWYQQTPGQGLQFLFEYFSETQRNKGNFPGRFSGRQFSNSRSEMNVSTLELGDSALYLCASSLGAYEQHFGPGTRLTVT.

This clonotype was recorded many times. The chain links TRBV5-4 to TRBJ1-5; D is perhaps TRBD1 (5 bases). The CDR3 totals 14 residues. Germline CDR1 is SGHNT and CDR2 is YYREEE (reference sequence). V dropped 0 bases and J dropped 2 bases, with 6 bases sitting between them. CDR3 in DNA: TGTGCCAGCAGCTTGGCGGGGGGCAATCAGCCCCAGCATTTT. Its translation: CASSLAGGNQPQHF.

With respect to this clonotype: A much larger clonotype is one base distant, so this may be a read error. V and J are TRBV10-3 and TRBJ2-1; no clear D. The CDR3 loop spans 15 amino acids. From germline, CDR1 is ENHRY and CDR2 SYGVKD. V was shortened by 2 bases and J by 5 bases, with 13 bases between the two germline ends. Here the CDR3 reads CAISEITALNNEQFF. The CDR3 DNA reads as TGTGCCATCAGTGAGATCACAGCGCTCAACAATGAGCAGTTCTTC.

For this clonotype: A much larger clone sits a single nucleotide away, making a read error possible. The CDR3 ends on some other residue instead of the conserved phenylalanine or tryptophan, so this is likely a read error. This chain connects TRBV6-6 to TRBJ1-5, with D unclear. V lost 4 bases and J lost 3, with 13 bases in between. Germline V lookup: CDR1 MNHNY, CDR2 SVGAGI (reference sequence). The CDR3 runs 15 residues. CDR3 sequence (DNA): TGTGCCAGCAGTTTTAAGGGAGCGAACAATCAGCCCCAGCATTAT. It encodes CASSFKGANNQPQHY.

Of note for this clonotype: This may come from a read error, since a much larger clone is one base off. CDR3 sequence reads: CASSQEKGGETQHF. DNA for the CDR3: TGCGCCAGCAGCCAAGAAAAGGGAGGAGAGACCCAGCACTTC. V gene TRBV4-3 combines with J gene TRBJ2-5; a possible D gene is TRBD2 (6 bases). CDR3 length: 14 amino acids. Germline CDR1 reads LGHNA; CDR2 reads YSLEER.

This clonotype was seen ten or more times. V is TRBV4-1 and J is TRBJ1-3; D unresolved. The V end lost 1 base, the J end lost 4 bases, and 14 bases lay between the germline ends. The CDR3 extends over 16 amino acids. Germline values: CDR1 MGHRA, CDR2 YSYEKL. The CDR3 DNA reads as TGCGCCAGCAGCCAAGCCCCGCCGGCGGCCGGAAACACCATATATTTT. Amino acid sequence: CASSQAPPAAGNTIYF.

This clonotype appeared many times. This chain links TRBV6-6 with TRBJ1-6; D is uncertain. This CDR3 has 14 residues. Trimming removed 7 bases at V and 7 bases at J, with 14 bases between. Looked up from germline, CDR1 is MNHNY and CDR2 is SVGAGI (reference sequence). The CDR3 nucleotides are TGTGCCAGCACTCTGGGATCGGCGAATTCACCCCTCCACTTT. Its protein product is CASTLGSANSPLHF.

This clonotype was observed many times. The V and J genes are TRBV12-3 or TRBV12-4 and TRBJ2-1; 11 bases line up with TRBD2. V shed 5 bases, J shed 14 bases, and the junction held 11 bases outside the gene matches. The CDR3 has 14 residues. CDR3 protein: CASSTGLAGSGKFF. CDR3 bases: TGTGCCAGCAGTACCGGACTAGCGGGCTCCGGGAAGTTCTTC.